This TCR beta chain derives from a study of CD8+CD57+ T cells in acquired aplastic anemia. The authors sequenced patients whose flow cytometry had shown CD8+CD57+ cell expansion. Severe acquired aplastic anemia was present in all patients. With 5 bases clipped from V and 10 bases from J, the junction kept 9 bases outside the gene matches. Per the germline V gene, CDR1 is SEHNR and CDR2 is FQNEAQ (reference sequence). This CDR3 is built from 13 residues. The study profiled TCR beta VDJ and CDR3 using genomic DNA as template. TCRdb reprocessed the reads with MiXCR, giving one entry per CDR3 protein. Of about 180,000 distinct CDR3 sequences in the sample, around 48% were seen once.

The TCR sequence derives from a human donor with aplastic anemia. The chain uses TRBV7-9 and TRBJ1-1; 8 nucleotides align to TRBD1. Material for sequencing was sorted CD4+, CD8+, or CD8+CD57+ T cells (not recorded which) from PBMCs. CDR3 protein: CASSIPGQEVAFF. The CDR3 coding sequence is TGTGCCAGCAGCATTCCGGGACAGGAGGTAGCTTTCTTT.